The present entry profiles one TCR beta chain with its context. Only in-frame clones appear in the TCRdb table, and some are missing; sequencing was by immunoSEQ multiplex PCR. Of under 200,000 clones in the sample, under 95% were seen once. The record originates from a study of blood T cell repertoires in COVID-19. About the study: Sites in the United States, Italy and Spain provided acute and convalescent COVID-19 samples.

CDR3 length: 12 residues. Germline V gene data show CDR1 as MNHEY and CDR2 as SVGEGT. V lost 5 bases and J lost 6, with 10 bases in between. This receptor was identified in a man aged 18-30 years with acute or convalescent COVID-19. Sequencing used peripheral blood. This chain links TRBV6-2 or TRBV6-3 with TRBJ1-2; D is unresolved. The CDR3, as DNA: TGTGCCAGCAGTATAGGGAGTGATGGCTACACCTTC. Translated: CASSIGSDGYTF.